Given below is one T cell receptor beta chain in context. This entry belongs to a study of blood T cell repertoires in COVID-19. Overall study: The United States, Italy and Spain supplied acute and convalescent COVID-19 samples. Sources were T cells, B-cell-depleted T cells, or PBMCs; the material itself was cDNA or gDNA.

The germline V gene encodes CDR1 LNHDA and CDR2 SQIVND (reference sequence). The junction had 6 bases not matched to a gene; V was cut back by 5 bases and J by 7 bases. This CDR3 has 16 residues. As processed by the authors: Nucleated cell counts were estimated from reference gene primer amplification. Repertoires were generated with immunoSEQ multiplex PCR, while TCRdb's copy carries only in-frame clones and drops some. D and trimming come from the DNA, and the V and J calls and clone size come from that table. This table holds 200,000 to 250,000 clones, around four fifths found once. The clonotype originates from a woman older than 75 with active or convalescent COVID-19. Sequencing used peripheral blood. The chain joins TRBV19 to TRBJ2-2; 14 bases agree with TRBD2. The DNA for the CDR3 is TGTGCCAGTAGTCCCGGACTAGCGGGAGGCTTCGGGGAGCTGTTTTTT. Its translation is CASSPGLAGGFGELFF.